A single sample gave rise to the 23 T cell receptor beta chains below, sequenced in a study of blood T cell repertoires in COVID-19. Here immunoSEQ multiplex PCR was the method, and the copy in TCRdb shows in-frame clones only, minus some. Of under 500,000 clones listed, around nine tenths are singletons. The material sequenced was PBMCs or T cells enriched from blood (not recorded which). These receptor sequences come from a woman aged 18-30 years with acute COVID-19.

The genes are TRBV14 and TRBJ2-7; TRBD1 matches 7 bases. Germline lookup yields CDR1 SGHDN and CDR2 FVKESK. Germline trimming cut 2 bases from V and 4 bases from J; bases unmatched to any gene: 8. CDR3 length: 15 amino acids. CDR3 region: CASSQNEGGEYEQYF. The CDR3 coding sequence is TGTGCCAGCAGCCAAAATGAAGGGGGCGAGTACGAGCAGTACTTC.

The CDR3 coding sequence is TGTGCCAGCAGCTTTCCGGCTAGCGCAGACAATGAGCAGTTCTTC. It translates to CASSFPASADNEQFF. The genes are TRBV13 and TRBJ2-1; D might be TRBD2 (6 bases). The CDR3 spans 15 residues. Germline V gene data show CDR1 as PRHDT and CDR2 as FYEKMQ (reference sequence). The V gene lost 3 bases and the J gene lost 5 bases, with 14 bases spanning the gap.

The chain recombines TRBV24-1 with TRBJ1-2; 9 bases line up with TRBD1. V was clipped by 9 bases and J by 4 bases; unmatched bases: 8. Germline assignment: CDR1 KGHDR and CDR2 SFDVKD. The CDR3 is 14 residues long. CDR3 DNA: TGTGCCACCTCCGGGACAGGGTTTTCCTATGGCTACACCTTC. It codes for CATSGTGFSYGYTF.

The CDR3 DNA follows: TGCGCCAGCAGCTTGGAAGGGACTCAAAATTCACCCCTCCACTTT. It yields the protein CASSLEGTQNSPLHF. The chain has TRBV5-1 and TRBJ1-6; D perhaps matches TRBD1 (5 bases). Trimming shortened V by 0 bases and J by 7 bases, and 11 bases separated the two germline ends. This CDR3 has 15 amino acids. Germline V CDR1 and CDR2: SGHRS, YFSETQ. Full variable domain (rest looked up from reference TRBV5-1 and TRBJ1-6): KAGVTQTPRYLIKTRGQQVTLSCSPISGHRSVSWYQQTPGQGLQFLFEYFSETQRNKGNFPGRFSGRQFSNSRSEMNVSTLELGDSALYLCASSLEGTQNSPLHFGNGTRLTVT.

The sample holds one count of this clone. V is TRBV2 and J is TRBJ2-7; 8 bases match TRBD1. The CDR3 is 14 residues long. Trimming cost V 3 bases and J 4 bases; bases outside gene matches: 5. Germline assignment: CDR1 SNHLY and CDR2 FYNNEI. The DNA for the CDR3 is TGTGCCAGCAGTGAGACGGACAGGGATTACGAGCAGTACTTC. Translation gives CASSETDRDYEQYF.

The genes are TRBV12-3 or TRBV12-4 and TRBJ1-5; D may be TRBD1 (5 bases). V shed 2 bases and J shed 6 bases, with 8 bases lying between them. The CDR3 loop spans 13 amino acids. The CDR3 is CASSLRGFQPQHF. The CDR3 nucleotides read TGTGCCAGCAGTTTAAGGGGATTTCAGCCCCAGCATTTT.

This clone was counted only a few times. The V gene is TRBV4-1, the J gene TRBJ1-6; 7 positions match TRBD1. Germline-derived CDR1 and CDR2 are MGHRA and YSYEKL. The CDR3 extends over 14 amino acids. The J segment lost 10 bases and the V segment lost 2 bases, leaving 5 bases of the junction unmatched. In DNA, the CDR3 is TGCGCCAGCAGCCAATCAACAGGGGTCTCACCCCTCCACTTT. Its protein is CASSQSTGVSPLHF.

This rearrangement joins TRBV14 to TRBJ2-2; possible D gene TRBD1, 6 bases. Germline V gene lookup returns CDR1 SGHDN and CDR2 FVKESK. V was pared by 4 bases and J by 5 bases, with 20 bases between. The CDR3 is 17 amino acids. The CDR3 is CASSRRDNPPGTGELFF. The CDR3 DNA sequence: TGTGCCAGCAGCCGAAGGGACAACCCGCCGGGGACCGGGGAGCTGTTTTTT.

A single count supports this clone. The genes are TRBV10-1 and TRBJ2-2; D gene uncertain. The CDR3 totals 16 residues. V was shortened by 0 bases and J by 5 bases, with 13 bases between the two germline ends. The germline gives CDR1 WNHNN, CDR2 SYGVQD (reference sequence). CDR3 DNA sequence: TGCGCCAGCAGTGAGTCTAGGCGGTTGCTTACCGGGGAGCTGTTTTTT. Residues: CASSESRRLLTGELFF.

This sequence joins TRBV5-1 and TRBJ2-5; 10 nucleotides match TRBD1. With 2 bases clipped from V and 5 bases from J, the junction kept 9 bases outside the gene matches. The V gene's germline CDR1 is SGHRS and CDR2 YFSETQ. The CDR3 has 16 amino acids. CDR3 protein: CASSLGQGVQYETQYF. DNA for the CDR3: TGCGCCAGCAGCTTAGGACAGGGGGTTCAGTATGAGACCCAGTACTTC. Drawing the rest from reference TRBV5-1 and TRBJ2-5, the complete variable domain is KAGVTQTPRYLIKTRGQQVTLSCSPISGHRSVSWYQQTPGQGLQFLFEYFSETQRNKGNFPGRFSGRQFSNSRSEMNVSTLELGDSALYLCASSLGQGVQYETQYFGPGTRLLVL.

The rearrangement joins TRBV5-4 to TRBJ1-1; a weak D match, TRBD1 (6 bases). This CDR3 is 16 amino acids long. V was pared by 0 bases and J by 1 base, with 13 bases between. The germline gives CDR1 SGHNT, CDR2 YYREEE (reference sequence). The CDR3 nucleotides read TGTGCCAGCAGCTTGGGACAGGTGTGGGAGAACACTGAAGCTTTCTTT. Amino acid sequence: CASSLGQVWENTEAFF. Based on the CDR3 plus reference TRBV5-4 and TRBJ1-1, the full variable domain is ETGVTQSPTHLIKTRGQQVTLRCSSQSGHNTVSWYQQALGQGPQFIFQYYREEENGRGNFPPRFSGLQFPNYSSELNVNALELDDSALYLCASSLGQVWENTEAFFGQGTRLTVV.

The chain couples TRBV2 to TRBJ2-1, with 9 nucleotides matching TRBD1. The V gene's germline CDR1 is SNHLY and CDR2 FYNNEI. This CDR3 contains 15 residues. J was trimmed by 8 bases and V by 8 bases; bases with no gene match: 13. The CDR3 here is CASFSRDRVIDEQFF. The CDR3 DNA sequence: TGTGCCAGCTTCTCCCGGGACAGGGTAATAGATGAGCAGTTCTTC.

This clone was recorded a few times. The rearrangement uses TRBV18 and TRBJ2-3, with 12 bases lining up with TRBD2. V was pared by 0 bases and J by 2 bases, with 6 bases of the junction left unmatched. CDR1 and CDR2 from the germline V gene are KGHSH and LQKENI. This CDR3 spans 18 amino acids. The CDR3 spells CASSPPSTSGRNTDTQYF. CDR3 nucleotides: TGTGCCAGCTCACCACCGTCGACTAGCGGGAGAAACACAGATACGCAGTATTTT.

V is TRBV24-1 and J is TRBJ2-1; maybe TRBD2 (5 bases). The CDR3 contains 14 residues. CDR1 KGHDR and CDR2 SFDVKD come from the germline V gene. V was trimmed by 2 bases and J by 10 bases, leaving 14 bases between them. The DNA for the CDR3 is TGTGCCACCAGTGATTGGACTCCTTTGGGCGAGCAGTTCTTC. The encoded protein is CATSDWTPLGEQFF.

J is TRBJ1-4 and V is TRBV4-1; D call uncertain. Per germline, CDR1 MGHRA and CDR2 YSYEKL. The ends were cut back, 3 bases at V and 0 bases at J, with 11 bases in the middle. This CDR3 region has 16 residues. CDR3 in amino acids: CASSQLIQATNEKLFF. CDR3 bases: TGCGCCAGCAGCCAGTTAATACAAGCAACTAATGAAAAACTGTTTTTT.

This rearrangement joins TRBV5-6 to TRBJ2-7; tentative D call: TRBD2 (6 bases). The CDR3 sequence is 12 residues long. The V end was cut by 4 bases, the J end by 4 bases, with 9 bases between. CDR1 and CDR2 from the germline V gene are SGHDT and YYEEEE. CDR3 sequence (DNA): TGTGCCAGCAGCGGAGGAGGGTACGAGCAGTACTTC. Encoded protein: CASSGGGYEQYF.

V gene TRBV7-9 combines with J gene TRBJ1-2, with D hard to call. The CDR3 is made up of 12 amino acids. Trimming removed 5 bases from V and 8 bases from J, with 12 bases in between. CDR1 SEHNR and CDR2 FQNEAQ come from the germline V gene (reference sequence). CDR3 protein: CASSLITGGYTF. DNA of the CDR3: TGTGCCAGCAGCCTTATCACGGGAGGCTACACCTTC.

The chain employs TRBV6-5 and TRBJ1-6; possible D gene TRBD1, 5 bases. This CDR3 contains 15 residues. The V gene lost 5 bases and the J gene lost 6 bases, with 14 bases spanning the gap. CDR1 and CDR2 (germline): MNHEY, SVGAGI. This CDR3 is CASSPTNQGNSPLHF. The DNA of the CDR3 is TGTGCCAGCAGTCCCACGAATCAGGGTAATTCACCCCTCCACTTT.

The rearrangement uses TRBV9 and TRBJ2-1, with D unclear. This CDR3 contains 12 residues. Looked up from germline, CDR1 is SGDLS and CDR2 is YYNGEE. Trimming cost V 4 bases and J 12 bases, with 14 bases left between them. The CDR3 loop is CASSQMHPRQFF. Written as DNA, the CDR3 is TGTGCCAGCAGCCAAATGCATCCCAGGCAGTTCTTC. The full variable domain, rest sourced from reference TRBV9 and TRBJ2-1, is DSGVTQTPKHLITATGQRVTLRCSPRSGDLSVYWYQQSLDQGLQFLIQYYNGEERAKGNILERFSAQQFPDLHSELNLSSLELGDSALYFCASSQMHPRQFFGPGTRLTVL.

The chain links TRBV27 to TRBJ1-5, with D possibly matching TRBD1 (6 bases). This CDR3 spans 16 amino acids. Trimming removed 3 bases at V and 1 base at J, with 13 bases between. Germline V lookup: CDR1 MNHEY, CDR2 SMNVEV (reference sequence). The CDR3 DNA sequence: TGTGCCAGCAGTTTCAATGCCAGGGGAAGCAATCAGCCCCAGCATTTT. Its protein product is CASSFNARGSNQPQHF.

In its sample, this clone was seen many times. Distinct nucleotide sequences in the sample also encode this CDR3. V usage is TRBV19 and J usage is TRBJ2-7; TRBD2 agrees at 12 bases. With 4 bases clipped from V and 2 bases from J, the junction kept 0 bases outside the gene matches. Germline assignment: CDR1 LNHDA and CDR2 SQIVND (reference sequence). The CDR3 runs to 14 residues. CDR3 nucleotide sequence: TGTGCCAGTAGTAGGACTAGCGGGGCCTACGAGCAGTACTTC. It translates to CASSRTSGAYEQYF.

This chain uses TRBV2 with TRBJ1-3; D not resolved. There are 11 residues in the CDR3. Germline lookup yields CDR1 SNHLY and CDR2 FYNNEI. With 7 bases removed from V and 4 bases from J, the gap between germline ends came to 5 bases. CDR3 residues: CASNLGNTIYF. CDR3 nucleotides: TGTGCCAGCAACCTAGGAAACACCATATATTTT.

This clone was seen just once. An end of the junction does not agree with germline; a read error may underlie this. V is TRBV12-3 or TRBV12-4 and J is TRBJ1-2; no clear D gene. CDR3 length: 13 residues. The CDR3 protein is CASSFPGYYRYTF. The DNA for the CDR3 is TGTGCCAGCAGTTTTCCGGGTTACTATCGCTACACCTTC.